These T cell receptor beta chains were read from a single sample in a study of control samples from healthy donors and cancer patients. Profiled with immunoSEQ multiplex PCR; TCRdb holds only in-frame clones, not every one. The table includes about 130,000 clones, roughly 90% detected once. The sequencing sample was made of blood. These receptors were obtained from a man aged 35 to 55 in good health. CDR3s include the opening cysteine and the closing phenylalanine or tryptophan. A D gene is named only where the DNA matches it firmly. The size field is filled for only some rows; it gives once, few, many or a size class.

V	length	size	D	J	CDR3	DNA
TRBV24-1	13	-	-	TRBJ2-3	CATSLSGVDTQYF	TGTGCCACCAGTTTGTCAGGGGTAGATACGCAGTATTTT
TRBV6-6	15	-	TRBD1	TRBJ2-1	CASSYLGRDRAEQFF	TGTGCCAGCAGTTACCTGGGTAGGGACAGGGCTGAGCAGTTCTTC
TRBV6-1	15	-	-	TRBJ2-3	CASTERVGGTDTQYF	TGTGCCAGCACTGAACGGGTCGGGGGCACAGATACGCAGTATTTT
TRBV4-2	14	-	TRBD1	TRBJ1-6	CASSPTGEDSPLHF	TGTGCCAGCAGCCCGACAGGGGAAGATTCACCCCTCCACTTT
TRBV28	13	-	-	TRBJ2-7	CASSGTLSYEQYF	TGTGCCAGCAGTGGGACTTTATCCTACGAGCAGTACTTC
TRBV10-3	15	-	-	TRBJ1-1	CATRDPTGETGEAFF	TGTGCCACCAGAGATCCTACCGGGGAGACAGGTGAAGCTTTCTTT
TRBV7-3	15	-	-	TRBJ2-7	CASSLSAGPRYEQYF	TGTGCCAGCAGCCTTTCCGCGGGACCAAGATACGAGCAGTACTTC
TRBV6-5	13	-	-	TRBJ1-5	CATDIGPYQPQHF	TGTGCCACCGACATTGGCCCCTATCAGCCCCAGCATTTT
TRBV5-1	14	-	-	TRBJ2-2	CASSHGGNTGELFF	TGCGCCAGCAGCCACGGGGGGAACACCGGGGAGCTGTTTTTT
TRBV7-6	15	once	TRBD2	TRBJ2-3	CASSLKAGGLDTQYF	TGTGCCAGCAGCTTAAAAGCGGGGGGGCTCGATACGCAGTATTTT
TRBV5-1	15	-	-	TRBJ2-5	CASSFSRVFSETQYF	TGCGCCAGCTCCTTCAGCCGGGTTTTCAGCGAGACCCAGTACTTC
TRBV18	13	-	TRBD1	TRBJ1-6	CASRDSYNSPLHF	TGTGCCAGCAGGGACAGTTACAATTCACCCCTCCACTTT
TRBV2	14	once	-	TRBJ2-2	CASGSSSSTGELFF	TGTGCCAGCGGTTCAAGTTCCTCCACCGGGGAGCTGTTTTTT
TRBV28	13	-	-	TRBJ2-7	CASSEALSYEQYF	TGTGCCAGCAGTGAGGCACTCTCCTACGAGCAGTACTTC
TRBV7-3	17	-	TRBD1	TRBJ2-1	CASSLPLDRVTYNEQFF	TGTGCCAGCAGCTTACCCCTTGACAGGGTTACCTACAATGAGCAGTTCTTC
TRBV6-5	14	once	-	TRBJ2-7	CASGVRGDSYEQYF	TGTGCCAGTGGGGTCAGGGGCGACTCCTACGAGCAGTACTTC
TRBV6-1	14	-	-	TRBJ2-7	CASSEFEETYEQYF	TGTGCCAGCAGTGAATTCGAGGAAACCTACGAGCAGTACTTC
TRBV28	15	-	-	TRBJ1-1	CASSFIRRGDTEAFF	TGTGCCAGCAGTTTTATTCGGAGGGGGGACACTGAAGCTTTCTTT
TRBV5-1	13	-	-	TRBJ2-3	CASSLESTDTQYF	TGCGCCAGCAGCTTGGAAAGCACAGATACGCAGTATTTT
TRBV19	16	-	TRBD1	TRBJ1-1	CASSMPTGGLDTEAFF	TGTGCCAGTAGTATGCCGACAGGGGGCCTGGACACTGAAGCTTTCTTT
TRBV7-8	16	-	TRBD1	TRBJ1-3	CASSLVGQASGNTIYF	TGTGCCAGCAGCTTAGTCGGACAGGCCTCTGGAAACACCATATATTTT
TRBV5-1	15	once	-	TRBJ1-6	CASSLAAASNSPLHF	TGCGCCAGCAGCTTGGCTGCAGCAAGTAATTCACCCCTCCACTTT
TRBV5-4	16	once	TRBD2	TRBJ2-1	CASSSIFSGGNDEQFF	TGTGCCAGCAGCTCGATATTTAGCGGGGGGAACGATGAGCAGTTCTTC
TRBV19	15	-	-	TRBJ1-6	CASTQTAVYNSPLHF	TGTGCCAGTACCCAGACGGCAGTATATAATTCACCCCTCCACTTT
TRBV27	13	-	-	TRBJ2-5	CASVGRGQETQYF	TGTGCCAGCGTTGGGAGGGGGCAAGAGACCCAGTACTTC
TRBV19	16	-	-	TRBJ1-4	CASSPKYSATNEKLFF	TGTGCCAGTAGTCCTAAATACTCGGCAACTAATGAAAAACTGTTTTTT
TRBV5-3	14	-	-	TRBJ2-2	CARSLVWKAGELFF	TGTGCCAGAAGCTTAGTCTGGAAGGCCGGGGAGCTGTTTTTT
TRBV6-5	16	-	-	TRBJ2-7	CASSYSRWVGSYEQYF	TGTGCCAGCAGTTATTCGCGTTGGGTTGGTTCCTACGAGCAGTACTTC
TRBV2	14	-	-	TRBJ1-6	CASRPDTANSPLHF	TGTGCCAGCAGGCCGGACACGGCAAATTCACCCCTCCACTTT
TRBV5-4	16	-	TRBD1	TRBJ2-3	CASSFLQGASTDTQYF	TGTGCCAGCAGCTTTCTCCAGGGGGCTAGCACAGATACGCAGTATTTT
TRBV28	15	-	-	TRBJ1-1	CASSLIQGGNTEAFF	TGTGCCAGCAGTTTAATCCAGGGAGGGAACACTGAAGCTTTCTTT
TRBV5-8	15	-	-	TRBJ1-2	CASTLVEGFNYGYTF	TGTGCCAGCACGCTTGTAGAGGGATTCAACTATGGCTACACCTTC
TRBV12-3/TRBV12-4	12	-	-	TRBJ1-2	CASSLGGVYYTF	TGTGCCAGCAGTTTAGGGGGTGTCTACTACACCTTC
TRBV18	13	-	-	TRBJ2-5	CASSPRRVETQYF	TGTGCCAGCTCACCACGAAGGGTAGAGACCCAGTACTTC
TRBV6-5	14	-	TRBD1	TRBJ1-1	CASRRTGGGTEAFF	TGTGCCAGCAGACGAACAGGGGGAGGCACTGAAGCTTTCTTT
TRBV6-5	15	-	-	TRBJ2-2	CASNPGTHETGELFF	TGTGCCAGCAACCCCGGGACTCATGAAACCGGGGAGCTGTTTTTT
TRBV21-1	21	-	-	TRBJ2-3	CASSKVWSRAGGDIITDTQYF	TGTGCCAGCAGCAAAGTGTGGTCGCGGGCGGGGGGCGACATCATCACAGATACGCAGTATTTT
TRBV27	15	-	TRBD1	TRBJ1-6	CASSSGTGYNSPLHF	TGTGCCAGCAGTTCTGGGACAGGCTATAATTCACCCCTCCACTTT
TRBV18	13	-	-	TRBJ2-2	CASSPNYLGELFF	TGTGCCAGCTCACCAAATTACCTGGGGGAGCTGTTTTTT
TRBV11-2	18	-	TRBD2	TRBJ2-2	CASSFPTSGGVYSGELFF	TGTGCCAGCAGCTTCCCAACTAGCGGGGGGGTTTATAGCGGGGAGCTGTTTTTT
TRBV11-2	15	once	TRBD2	TRBJ2-7	CASSFSGGTSYEQYF	TGTGCCAGCAGCTTTAGCGGGGGGACGTCCTACGAGCAGTACTTC
TRBV11-3	15	once	-	TRBJ2-3	CASSDAGTHTDTQYF	TGTGCCAGCAGCGACGCCGGGACTCACACAGATACGCAGTATTTT
TRBV6-5	13	-	TRBD2	TRBJ2-1	CASNGGGANEQFF	TGTGCCAGCAACGGCGGGGGGGCCAATGAGCAGTTCTTC